The entry below gives a single T cell receptor beta chain sequence along with its context. Sequencing was performed with immunoSEQ multiplex PCR; in TCRdb, only in-frame clones are kept and a portion is missing. The sample consists of about 170,000 clones, approximately 88% of them appearing once. The record originates from a study of blood T cell repertoires in COVID-19. Study-level background: T cells, B-cell-depleted T cells, or PBMCs provided the cDNA or gDNA that served as material.

The CDR3 runs to 18 residues. Trimming removed 6 bases from V and 1 base from J; junction bases left unmatched: 12. In germline, CDR1 is SNHLY, CDR2 FYNNEI. Sequencing used peripheral blood. The sequence was collected from a woman in her sixties with acute or convalescent COVID-19. The chain employs TRBV2 and TRBJ1-2, with 12 bases matching TRBD1. For the CDR3, the DNA is TGTGCCAGCAGGGGGGACCGGGACAGGGGGCGCCTTAACTATGGCTACACCTTC. Translated, it gives CASRGDRDRGRLNYGYTF.